The T cell receptor (beta chain) under discussion was sequenced for a study of CD8 T cells in ankylosing spondylitis. Findings and limits, study-wide: Significant enrichment of disease-linked clones was reported in matched ankylosing spondylitis synovial fluid. Among TCR beta sequences, a motif of several highly homologous variants appeared characteristic of ankylosing spondylitis blood.

In its sample, this clonotype was seen many times. Its cognate antigen is unknown. V was clipped by 0 bases and J by 10 bases, with 10 bases between them. The CDR3 covers 13 residues. Germline loops: CDR1 DFQATT, CDR2 SNEGSKA (reference sequence). Quantitative barcoded 5'-RACE was used to prepare TCR beta libraries. TCRdb called the 5' RACE reads again in MiXCR, with one record for every CDR3 protein. The table shows hundreds of thousands of distinct CDR3 sequences, with about 12% occurring only once. This clonotype was obtained from a male donor with ankylosing spondylitis. Specimen: blood, either unsorted or a sorted T cell fraction (not recorded which). V gene TRBV20-1 combines with J gene TRBJ1-6; D ambiguous. CDR3 DNA: TGCAGTGCTAGAGATCGAGGCGGCTCACCCCTCCACTTT. Protein product: CSARDRGGSPLHF.